This T cell receptor beta chain was observed in a study of technical replicates of blood from several donors. Sequenced by immunoSEQ multiplex PCR; TCRdb stores in-frame clones only, minus some. The data hold under 95,000 clones, with around 95% observed a single time. The sequence was obtained from a human donor in good health. The sequencing input was T cells isolated from PBMCs.

In DNA, the CDR3 is TGTGCCAGCAGCTCCCGGGACAGGCTCGAGCAGTACTTC. Protein product: CASSSRDRLEQYF. The gene calls are TRBV5-5 and TRBJ2-7; 8 positions agree with TRBD1. The CDR3 has 13 amino acids. The V segment lost 3 bases and the J segment 6 bases; nucleotides outside the gene matches: 5. Per the germline V gene, CDR1 is SGHKS and CDR2 is YYEKEE (reference sequence).